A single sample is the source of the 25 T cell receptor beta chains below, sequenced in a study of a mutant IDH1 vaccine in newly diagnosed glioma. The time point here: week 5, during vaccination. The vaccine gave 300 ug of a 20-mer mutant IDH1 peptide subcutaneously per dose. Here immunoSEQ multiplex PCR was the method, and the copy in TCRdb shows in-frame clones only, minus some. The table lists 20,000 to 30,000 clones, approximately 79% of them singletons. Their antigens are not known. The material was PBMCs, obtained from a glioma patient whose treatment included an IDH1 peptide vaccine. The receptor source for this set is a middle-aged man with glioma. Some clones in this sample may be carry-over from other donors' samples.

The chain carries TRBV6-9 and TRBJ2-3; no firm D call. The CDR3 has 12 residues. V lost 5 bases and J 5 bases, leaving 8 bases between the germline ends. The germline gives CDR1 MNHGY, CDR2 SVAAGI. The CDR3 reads CASSPDLDTQYF. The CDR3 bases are TGTGCCAGCAGTCCCGACCTAGATACGCAGTATTTT.

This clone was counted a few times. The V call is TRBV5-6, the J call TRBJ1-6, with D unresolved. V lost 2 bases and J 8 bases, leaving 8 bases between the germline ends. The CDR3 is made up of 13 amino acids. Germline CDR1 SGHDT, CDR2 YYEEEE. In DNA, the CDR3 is TGTGCCAGCAGCTTAGGGTTGGATTCACCCCTCCACTTT. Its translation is CASSLGLDSPLHF.

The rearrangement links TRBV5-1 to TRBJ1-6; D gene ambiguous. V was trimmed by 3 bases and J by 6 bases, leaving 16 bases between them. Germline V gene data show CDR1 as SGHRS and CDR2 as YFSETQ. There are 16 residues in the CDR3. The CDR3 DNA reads TGCGCCAGCAGCTCAGACCTGGAAGCGCGTAATTCACCCCTCCACTTT. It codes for CASSSDLEARNSPLHF.

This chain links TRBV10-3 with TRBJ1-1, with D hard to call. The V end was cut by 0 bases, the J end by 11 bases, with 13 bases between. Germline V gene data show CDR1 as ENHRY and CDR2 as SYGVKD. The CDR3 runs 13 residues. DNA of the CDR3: TGTGCCATCAGTGAGTCGGCCAGTGTGGAGGCTTTCTTT. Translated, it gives CAISESASVEAFF.

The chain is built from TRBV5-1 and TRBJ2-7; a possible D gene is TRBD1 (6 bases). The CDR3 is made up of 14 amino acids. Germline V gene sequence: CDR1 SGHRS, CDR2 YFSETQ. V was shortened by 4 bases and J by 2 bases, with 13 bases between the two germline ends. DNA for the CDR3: TGCGCCAGCAGCCTAGGGGGTGGCCCCTACGAGCAGTACTTC. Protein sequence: CASSLGGGPYEQYF.

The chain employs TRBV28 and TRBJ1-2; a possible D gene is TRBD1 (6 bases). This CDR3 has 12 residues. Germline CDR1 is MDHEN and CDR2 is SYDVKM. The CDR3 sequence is CAYRAGARGYTF. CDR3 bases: TGTGCGTACCGAGCGGGGGCACGAGGCTACACCTTC.

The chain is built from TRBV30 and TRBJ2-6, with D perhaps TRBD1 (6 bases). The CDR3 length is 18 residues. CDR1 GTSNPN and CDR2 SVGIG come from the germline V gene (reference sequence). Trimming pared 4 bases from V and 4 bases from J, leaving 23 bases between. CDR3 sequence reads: CAWTTFGQWSSGANVLTF. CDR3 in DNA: TGTGCCTGGACAACATTCGGACAGTGGAGCTCCGGGGCCAACGTCCTGACTTTC.

CDR3: CASTAGVLGNEQFF. The CDR3 region has the DNA TGTGCCAGCACAGCGGGGGTGTTGGGCAATGAGCAGTTCTTC. The rearrangement uses TRBV6-5 and TRBJ2-1; TRBD2 matches at 8 bases. After removal of 7 bases from V and 6 bases from J, the junction contained 8 bases not matched to a gene. Germline loops: CDR1 MNHEY, CDR2 SVGAGI. The CDR3 extends over 14 amino acids.

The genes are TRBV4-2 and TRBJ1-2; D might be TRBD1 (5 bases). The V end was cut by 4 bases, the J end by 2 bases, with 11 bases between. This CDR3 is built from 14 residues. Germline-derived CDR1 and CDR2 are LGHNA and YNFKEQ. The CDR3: CASSPLGENYGYTF. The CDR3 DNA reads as TGTGCCAGCAGCCCACTGGGGGAAAACTATGGCTACACCTTC.

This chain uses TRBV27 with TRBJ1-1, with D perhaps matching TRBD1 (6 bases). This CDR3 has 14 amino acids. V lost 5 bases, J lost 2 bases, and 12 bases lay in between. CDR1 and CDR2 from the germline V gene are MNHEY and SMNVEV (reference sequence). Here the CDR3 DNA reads TGTGCCAGCAGTCCCGCAGGGGTAAACACTGAAGCTTTCTTT. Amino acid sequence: CASSPAGVNTEAFF.

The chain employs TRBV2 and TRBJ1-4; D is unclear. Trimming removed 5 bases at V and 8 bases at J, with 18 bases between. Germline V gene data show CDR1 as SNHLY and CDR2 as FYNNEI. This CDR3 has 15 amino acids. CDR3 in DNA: TGTGCCAGCAGTCCCCGATCCTCTTTGGGGGAAAAACTGTTTTTT. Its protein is CASSPRSSLGEKLFF.

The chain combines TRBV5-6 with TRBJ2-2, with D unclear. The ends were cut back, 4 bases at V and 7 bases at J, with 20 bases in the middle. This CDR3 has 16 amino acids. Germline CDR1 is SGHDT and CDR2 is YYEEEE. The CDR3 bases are TGTGCCAGCAGCCGGCCCAGCAGGTTGGATGTCGGGGAGCTGTTTTTT. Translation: CASSRPSRLDVGELFF.

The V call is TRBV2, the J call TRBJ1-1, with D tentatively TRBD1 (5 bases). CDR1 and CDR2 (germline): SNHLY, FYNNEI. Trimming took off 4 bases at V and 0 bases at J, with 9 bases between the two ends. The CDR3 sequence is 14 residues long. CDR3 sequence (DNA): TGTGCCAGCAGTGGACAGAGCATGAACACTGAAGCTTTCTTT. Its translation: CASSGQSMNTEAFF. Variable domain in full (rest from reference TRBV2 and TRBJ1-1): EPEVTQTPSHQVTQMGQEVILRCVPISNHLYFYWYRQILGQKVEFLVSFYNNEISEKSEIFDDQFSVERPDGSNFTLKIRSTKLEDSAMYFCASSGQSMNTEAFFGQGTRLTVV.

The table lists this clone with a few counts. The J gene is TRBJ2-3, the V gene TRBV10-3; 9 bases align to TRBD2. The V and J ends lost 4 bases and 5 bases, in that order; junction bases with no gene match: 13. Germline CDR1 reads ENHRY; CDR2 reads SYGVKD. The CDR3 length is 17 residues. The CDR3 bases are TGTGCCATCAGTGCTTCGGGGCGGGGGGGCCGTAGAGATACGCAGTATTTT. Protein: CAISASGRGGRRDTQYF.

CDR3 bases: TGCGCCAGCAGCCCGAGACTAGCGGGGGGCACCACAGATACGCAGTATTTT. It codes for CASSPRLAGGTTDTQYF. The chain combines TRBV4-1 with TRBJ2-3; 13 nucleotides align to TRBD2. CDR3 size: 17 residues. V shed 4 bases, J shed 2 bases, and the junction held 6 bases outside the gene matches. Per germline, CDR1 MGHRA and CDR2 YSYEKL.

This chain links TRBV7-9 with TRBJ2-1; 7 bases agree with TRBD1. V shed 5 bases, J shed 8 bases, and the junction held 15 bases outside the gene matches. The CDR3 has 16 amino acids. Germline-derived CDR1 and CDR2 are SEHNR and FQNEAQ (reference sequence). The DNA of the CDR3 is TGTGCCAGCAGCCGCATCCGGGACAGACTTTACGATGAGCAGTTCTTC. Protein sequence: CASSRIRDRLYDEQFF.

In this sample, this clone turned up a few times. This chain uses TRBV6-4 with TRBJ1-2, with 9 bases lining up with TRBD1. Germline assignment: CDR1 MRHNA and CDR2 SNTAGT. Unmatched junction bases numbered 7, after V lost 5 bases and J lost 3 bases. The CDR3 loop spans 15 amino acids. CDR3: CASSPGTGIDYGYTF. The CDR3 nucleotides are TGTGCCAGCAGTCCCGGGACAGGGATCGACTATGGCTACACCTTC.

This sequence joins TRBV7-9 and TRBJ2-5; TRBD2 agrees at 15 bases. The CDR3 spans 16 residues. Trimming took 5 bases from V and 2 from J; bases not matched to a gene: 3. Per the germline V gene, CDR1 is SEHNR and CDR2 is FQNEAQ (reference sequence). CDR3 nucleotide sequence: TGTGCCAGCAGCGTGGGACTAGCGGGGGGACAAGAGACCCAGTACTTC. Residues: CASSVGLAGGQETQYF.

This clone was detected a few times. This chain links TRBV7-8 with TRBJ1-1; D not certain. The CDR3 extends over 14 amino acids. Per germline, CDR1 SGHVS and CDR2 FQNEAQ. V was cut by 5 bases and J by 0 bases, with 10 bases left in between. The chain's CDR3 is CASSAQALNTEAFF. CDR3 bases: TGTGCCAGCAGCGCCCAGGCTCTGAACACTGAAGCTTTCTTT.

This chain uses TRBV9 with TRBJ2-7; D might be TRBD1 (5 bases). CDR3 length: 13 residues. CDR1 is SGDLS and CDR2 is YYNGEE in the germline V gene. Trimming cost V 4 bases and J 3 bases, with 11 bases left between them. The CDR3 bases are TGTGCCAGCAGCCCAGGGCTCTTCTACGAGCAGTACTTC. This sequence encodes CASSPGLFYEQYF. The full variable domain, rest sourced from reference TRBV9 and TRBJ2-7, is DSGVTQTPKHLITATGQRVTLRCSPRSGDLSVYWYQQSLDQGLQFLIQYYNGEERAKGNILERFSAQQFPDLHSELNLSSLELGDSALYFCASSPGLFYEQYFGPGTRLTVT.

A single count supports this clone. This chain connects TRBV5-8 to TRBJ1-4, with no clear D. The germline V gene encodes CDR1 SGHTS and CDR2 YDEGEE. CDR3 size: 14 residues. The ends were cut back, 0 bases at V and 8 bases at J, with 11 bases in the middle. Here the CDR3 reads CASSLADVGEKLFF. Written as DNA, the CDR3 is TGTGCCAGCAGCTTGGCGGACGTTGGCGAAAAACTGTTTTTT. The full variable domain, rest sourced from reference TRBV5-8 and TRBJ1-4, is EAGVTQSPTHLIKTRGQQATLRCSPISGHTSVYWYQQALGLGLQFLLWYDEGEERNRGNFPPRFSGRQFPNYSSELNVNALELEDSALYLCASSLADVGEKLFFGSGTQLSVL.

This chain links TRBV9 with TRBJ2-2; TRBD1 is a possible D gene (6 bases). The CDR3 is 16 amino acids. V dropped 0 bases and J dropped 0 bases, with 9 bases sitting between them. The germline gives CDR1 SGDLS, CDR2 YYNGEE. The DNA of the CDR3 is TGTGCCAGCAGCGTAGCTGCAGGGGCGAACACCGGGGAGCTGTTTTTT. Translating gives CASSVAAGANTGELFF.

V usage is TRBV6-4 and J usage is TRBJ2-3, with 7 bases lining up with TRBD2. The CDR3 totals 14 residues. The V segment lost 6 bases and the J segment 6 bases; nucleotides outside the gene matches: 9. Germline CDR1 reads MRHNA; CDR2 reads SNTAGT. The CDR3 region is CASRQRGPSDTQYF. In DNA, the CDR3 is TGTGCCAGCAGACAGCGGGGCCCCTCGGATACGCAGTATTTT.

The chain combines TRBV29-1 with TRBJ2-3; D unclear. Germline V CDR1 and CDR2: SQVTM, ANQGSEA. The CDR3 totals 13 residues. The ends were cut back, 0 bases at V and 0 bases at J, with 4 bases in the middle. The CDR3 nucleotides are TGCAGCGTTGAAGATCGGAGCACAGATACGCAGTATTTT. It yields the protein CSVEDRSTDTQYF.

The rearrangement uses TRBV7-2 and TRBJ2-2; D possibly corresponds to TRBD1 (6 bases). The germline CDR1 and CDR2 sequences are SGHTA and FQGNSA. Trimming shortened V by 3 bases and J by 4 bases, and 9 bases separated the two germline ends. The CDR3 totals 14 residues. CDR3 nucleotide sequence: TGTGCCAGCAGCTTTCCAGGGGCCACCGGGGAGCTGTTTTTT. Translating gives CASSFPGATGELFF.